The TCR beta chain under discussion was sequenced for a study of monozygotic twins with inflammatory bowel disease. Blood was collected, approximately 2.7 ml per donor. Study-wide results and limits: Reduced clonotype sharing with other individuals was observed in IBD patients relative to healthy twins, especially with disease activity.

Both the TCRalpha cDNA and the TCRbeta cDNA were taken through two nested PCRs, lasting about 17 and 10 cycles. Each CDR3 protein gets one entry in TCRdb, which reprocessed the 5' RACE reads and gives no DNA. The sample's table shows approximately 340,000 distinct CDR3 sequences. Comment on this clonotype: Its antigen is not identified.

Germline loops: CDR1 SGHRS, CDR2 YFSETQ. The CDR3 sequence is 15 residues long. The chain joins TRBV5-1 to TRBJ2-3; the TCRdb D gene call, TRBD1, has no DNA to confirm it. The sequencing sample was made of blood. The source is a human donor with ulcerative colitis or Crohn's disease, or a healthy co-twin of an affected twin (not recorded which). This CDR3 reads CASSRSGQRTDTQYF.